This is a list of T cell receptor beta chains from one sample in a study of shared clonotypes between healthy human individuals. Some clones are missing from TCRdb's copy, which holds only in-frame ones; the method was immunoSEQ multiplex PCR. The table includes around 2.1 million clones, just over 90% detected once. Source material: naive CD8+ T cells from PBMCs. These receptors were taken from a young man in good health. Some clones in this sample may be carry-over from other donors' samples. The CDR3 runs from the conserved cysteine through the conserved F or W. The D gene is left open where the match is weak. Part of the rows lack a size; the others show once, few, many or a class for expanded clones.

TRBJ2-2,TRBV5-4,few,TRBD1,TGTGCCAGCAGCTCGGGACAGGGAACCGGGGAGCTGTTTTTT,CASSSGQGTGELFF
TRBJ1-3,TRBV5-4,.,.,TGTGCCAGCAGGGACGGGGGTTCTGGAAACACCATATATTTT,CASRDGGSGNTIYF
TRBJ2-4,TRBV27,.,.,TGTGCCAGCAGTTTTCGTGATGGGGGAAACATTCAGTACTTC,CASSFRDGGNIQYF
TRBJ1-2,TRBV28,.,TRBD1,TGTGCCAGCAAAGAAGGGACAGGGGCTTTCTATGGCTACACCTTC,CASKEGTGAFYGYTF
TRBJ2-7,TRBV7-3,.,.,TGTGCCAGCAGCTTAGGACGGAGTCAGTTGATCGAGCAGTACTTC,CASSLGRSQLIEQYF
TRBJ2-7,TRBV7-6,.,TRBD1,TGTGCCAGCAGCGCCCGGGACAGAAGTTACGAGCAGTACTTC,CASSARDRSYEQYF
TRBJ1-2,TRBV28,.,.,TGTGCCAGCAGCCCAGATGGCGCCTGGGACATCGTCTACACCTTC,CASSPDGAWDIVYTF
TRBJ1-1,TRBV27,once,.,TGTGCCAGCAGTTATTCTAATGGGCTCACTGAAGCTTTCTTT,CASSYSNGLTEAFF
TRBJ2-7,TRBV5-4,.,.,TGTGCCAGCAGCTTGGGGGGCGAATCCTACGAGCAGTACTTC,CASSLGGESYEQYF
TRBJ2-7,TRBV27,.,.,TGTGCCAGCAGTTTGCGGGGCGGAACCTACGAGCAGTACTTC,CASSLRGGTYEQYF
TRBJ1-2,TRBV4-1,.,TRBD1,TGCGCCAGCAGCCAAGGGGCAGGGGGCTTCTATGGCTACACCTTC,CASSQGAGGFYGYTF
TRBJ1-3,TRBV21-1,.,.,TGTGCCAGCAGCGCCCCGGGACAGGGGAGTTTTGGGGTCACAGCAGGAAACACCATATATTTT,CASSAPGQGSFGVTAGNTIYF
TRBJ2-2,TRBV4-3,.,.,TGCGCCAGCAGCCAAGGGGCAGGGTGGGCCGGGGAGCTGTTTTTT,CASSQGAGWAGELFF
TRBJ1-2,TRBV10-3,.,.,TGTGCCATCAGTGAGCCCCTTAACTATGGCTACACCTTC,CAISEPLNYGYTF
TRBJ2-5,TRBV27,once,TRBD2,TGTGCCAGCAGTCGTAGTAGGACTAGCGGGAAAGAGACCCAGTACTTC,CASSRSRTSGKETQYF
TRBJ2-7,TRBV30,.,TRBD1,TGTGCCCGAGATCAGGGACAGGGGGAGCAGTACTTC,CARDQGQGEQYF
TRBJ2-7,TRBV27,once,TRBD1,TGTGCCAGCGGGACAGGGTCCCACTACGAGCAGTACTTC,CASGTGSHYEQYF
TRBJ2-7,TRBV29-1,.,.,TGCAGCGTTGTACCTGAGGGGGGCGTTATTTACGAGCAGTACTTC,CSVVPEGGVIYEQYF
TRBJ1-2,TRBV29-1,once,.,TGCAGCGTTAACCGGGGGGGGAACGGCAACTATGGCTACACCTTC,CSVNRGGNGNYGYTF
TRBJ2-1,TRBV4-1,.,TRBD2,TGCGCCAGCAGCCTTGTAAGCGGGGGTCGTAACAATGAGCAGTTCTTC,CASSLVSGGRNNEQFF
TRBJ2-7,TRBV7-8,.,TRBD1,TGTGCCAGCAGCTTAGTCCCCGGGACAGGGAGGTACGAGCAGTACTTC,CASSLVPGTGRYEQYF
TRBJ2-1,TRBV19,.,.,TGTGCCAGTAGTATCCCGGGAAGAAATGAGCAGTTCTTC,CASSIPGRNEQFF
TRBJ1-4,TRBV2,.,.,TGTGCCAGCAGTGTTTCCTCGTGGACCCCCTCGAAAAATGAAAAACTGTTTTTT,CASSVSSWTPSKNEKLFF
TRBJ2-3,TRBV5-1,.,.,TGCGCCAGCAGCTTCCGACTCAGCACAGATACGCAGTATTTT,CASSFRLSTDTQYF
TRBJ2-1,TRBV28,once,.,TGTGCCAGCAGTTTTATGGGGGGCAAGCAGTTCTTC,CASSFMGGKQFF
TRBJ1-2,TRBV7-9,few,.,TGTGCCAGCAACTTCCGGGACTTCCCTGATGGCTACACCTTC,CASNFRDFPDGYTF
TRBJ1-1,TRBV30,.,TRBD1,TGTGCCTGGAGGTTCAGGGGGCGGGGGACTGAAGCTTTCTTT,CAWRFRGRGTEAFF
TRBJ2-7,TRBV10-3,.,TRBD1,TGTGCCATCAAAGGGACAGGGGTCTACGAGCAGTACTTC,CAIKGTGVYEQYF
TRBJ1-5,TRBV6-1,.,.,TGTGCCAGCAGTGACCGGACCAATCAGCCCCAGCATTTT,CASSDRTNQPQHF
TRBJ2-1,TRBV27,.,TRBD2,TGTGCCAGCAGTTTTAGCGGGAGCTACAATGAGCAGTTCTTC,CASSFSGSYNEQFF
TRBJ2-1,TRBV28,.,.,TGTGCCAGCAGTCTCTTAACAGCGAACAATGAGCAGTTCTTC,CASSLLTANNEQFF
TRBJ2-2,TRBV19,.,.,TGTGCCAGTAGTCTCAGCCGAAATGAAATCGGGGAGCTGTTTTTT,CASSLSRNEIGELFF
TRBJ2-7,TRBV11-2,.,TRBD2,TGTGCCAGCAGCTTAGTGACTAGCGGAGCCTACGAGCAGTACTTC,CASSLVTSGAYEQYF
TRBJ2-5,TRBV19,.,.,TGTGCCAGTAGTATTTCAGCCCGGAGAGAGACCCAGTACTTC,CASSISARRETQYF
TRBJ2-3,TRBV28,.,.,TGTGCCAGCAGTTGGCAGTCTAGCACAGATACGCAGTATTTT,CASSWQSSTDTQYF
TRBJ2-7,TRBV28,.,.,TGTGCCAGCAGTTTATTGGTAGGGGGAGGGCTCCAGTACTTC,CASSLLVGGGLQYF
TRBJ2-3,TRBV4-2,.,.,TGTGCCAGCAGCCACACCGGGAATCCCGTGCCAGATACGCAGTATTTT,CASSHTGNPVPDTQYF
TRBJ1-5,TRBV10-1,.,.,TGCGCCAGCAGTGACGAAGGGTCGACTCAGCCCCAGCATTTT,CASSDEGSTQPQHF
TRBJ1-1,TRBV9,.,.,TGTGCCAGCAGCGTAGCTCCCGTTACAGGGAAGAACACTGAAGCTTTCTTT,CASSVAPVTGKNTEAFF
TRBJ1-5,TRBV6-1,few,TRBD1,TGTGCCAGCAGACCCGACAGGGCGAAGGGTCAGCCCCAGCATTTT,CASRPDRAKGQPQHF
TRBJ2-1,TRBV7-9,few,.,TGTGCCAGCAGCTTAGCCGGTGAGCAGTTCTTC,CASSLAGEQFF
TRBJ2-5,TRBV6-5,.,.,TGTGCCAGCAGTTACTCGACCTGGGCAGCCCAAGAGACCCAGTACTTC,CASSYSTWAAQETQYF